This T cell receptor beta chain appears in the sequencing data of a study of naive and memory T cell subsets. CDR3 length equals 14 residues. Trimming cost V 2 bases and J 6 bases, with 13 bases left between them. Germline CDR1 reads MNHEY; CDR2 reads SVGAGI. Reverse transcription of blood and skin TCR RNA was primed at alpha and beta constant regions. The SP2 primer and nested alpha and beta constant region primers amplified ligated cDNA in four rounds. TCRdb redid the calling of the UMI-ligation and nested PCR reads with MiXCR, one entry per CDR3 protein. This sample carries 15,000 to 20,000 distinct CDR3 sequences, approximately 9.7% of them seen once, and the ten largest clones take approximately 7%. Treatment given: skin biopsy from PPD injection site in Mantoux-positive individual. Reverse transcription used DNase-treated unsorted total RNA, aiming for roughly 1 to 1000 ng. Individuals with a positive Mantoux test gave biopsies from PPD-injected skin.

Broader study findings: Reportedly, tuberculin skin test sites gave far more TCRs than other biopsies. Tuberculin site TCR excess was interpreted as type IV hypersensitivity infiltration.

The table lists this clonotype with many counts. The target antigen is unknown. The chain is built from TRBV6-5 and TRBJ1-1; D uncertain. This sequence was found in an adult in good health. Sequenced here: skin, sampled from a tuberculin skin test site. CDR3 bases: TGTGCCAGCAGTTACGGCTACTTGGGGTCTGAAGCTTTCTTT. It codes for CASSYGYLGSEAFF.